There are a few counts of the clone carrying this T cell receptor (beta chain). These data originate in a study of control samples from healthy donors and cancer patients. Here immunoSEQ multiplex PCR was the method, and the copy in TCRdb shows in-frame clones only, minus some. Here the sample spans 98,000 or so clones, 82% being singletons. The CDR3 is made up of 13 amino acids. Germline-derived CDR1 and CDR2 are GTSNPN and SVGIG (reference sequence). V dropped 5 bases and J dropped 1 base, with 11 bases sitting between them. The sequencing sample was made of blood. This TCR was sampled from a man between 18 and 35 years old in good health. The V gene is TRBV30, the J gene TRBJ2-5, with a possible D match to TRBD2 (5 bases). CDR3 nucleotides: TGTGCCTGGGATAACGGAGGCCAAGAGACCCAGTACTTC. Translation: CAWDNGGQETQYF.